This T cell receptor (beta chain) appears in the sequencing data of a study of early stage breast cancer tumors. The CDR3 covers 16 residues. From germline, CDR1 is SGHAT and CDR2 FQNNGV. Trimming removed 2 bases from V and 0 bases from J, with 12 bases in between. Only in-frame clones appear in the TCRdb table, and some are missing; sequencing was by immunoSEQ multiplex PCR. The table records under 75,000 clones, about 80% of them present only once. The chain has TRBV11-2 and TRBJ2-3; TRBD2 is a possible D gene (6 bases). The specimen was blood. The origin of this receptor is a person aged 30 to 40 with breast cancer. The CDR3 sequence: CASSLSGGTSTDTQYF. In DNA, the CDR3 is TGTGCCAGCAGCTTAAGTGGGGGGACTAGCACAGATACGCAGTATTTT.